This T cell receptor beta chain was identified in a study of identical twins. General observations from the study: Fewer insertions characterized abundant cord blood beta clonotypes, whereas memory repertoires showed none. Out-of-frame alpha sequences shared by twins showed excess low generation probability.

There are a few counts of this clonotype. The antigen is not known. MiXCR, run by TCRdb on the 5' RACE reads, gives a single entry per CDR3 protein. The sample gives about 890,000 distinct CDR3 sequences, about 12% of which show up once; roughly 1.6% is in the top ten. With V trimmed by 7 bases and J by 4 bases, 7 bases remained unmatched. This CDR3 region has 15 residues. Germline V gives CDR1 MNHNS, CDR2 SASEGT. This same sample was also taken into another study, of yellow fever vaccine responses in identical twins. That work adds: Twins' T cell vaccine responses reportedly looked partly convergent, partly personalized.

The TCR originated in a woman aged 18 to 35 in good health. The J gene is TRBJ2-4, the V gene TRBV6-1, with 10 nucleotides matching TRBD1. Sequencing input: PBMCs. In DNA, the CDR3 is TGTGCCAGCACCGGGACAGGGGATGGTAAAAACATTCAGTACTTC. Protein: CASTGTGDGKNIQYF.